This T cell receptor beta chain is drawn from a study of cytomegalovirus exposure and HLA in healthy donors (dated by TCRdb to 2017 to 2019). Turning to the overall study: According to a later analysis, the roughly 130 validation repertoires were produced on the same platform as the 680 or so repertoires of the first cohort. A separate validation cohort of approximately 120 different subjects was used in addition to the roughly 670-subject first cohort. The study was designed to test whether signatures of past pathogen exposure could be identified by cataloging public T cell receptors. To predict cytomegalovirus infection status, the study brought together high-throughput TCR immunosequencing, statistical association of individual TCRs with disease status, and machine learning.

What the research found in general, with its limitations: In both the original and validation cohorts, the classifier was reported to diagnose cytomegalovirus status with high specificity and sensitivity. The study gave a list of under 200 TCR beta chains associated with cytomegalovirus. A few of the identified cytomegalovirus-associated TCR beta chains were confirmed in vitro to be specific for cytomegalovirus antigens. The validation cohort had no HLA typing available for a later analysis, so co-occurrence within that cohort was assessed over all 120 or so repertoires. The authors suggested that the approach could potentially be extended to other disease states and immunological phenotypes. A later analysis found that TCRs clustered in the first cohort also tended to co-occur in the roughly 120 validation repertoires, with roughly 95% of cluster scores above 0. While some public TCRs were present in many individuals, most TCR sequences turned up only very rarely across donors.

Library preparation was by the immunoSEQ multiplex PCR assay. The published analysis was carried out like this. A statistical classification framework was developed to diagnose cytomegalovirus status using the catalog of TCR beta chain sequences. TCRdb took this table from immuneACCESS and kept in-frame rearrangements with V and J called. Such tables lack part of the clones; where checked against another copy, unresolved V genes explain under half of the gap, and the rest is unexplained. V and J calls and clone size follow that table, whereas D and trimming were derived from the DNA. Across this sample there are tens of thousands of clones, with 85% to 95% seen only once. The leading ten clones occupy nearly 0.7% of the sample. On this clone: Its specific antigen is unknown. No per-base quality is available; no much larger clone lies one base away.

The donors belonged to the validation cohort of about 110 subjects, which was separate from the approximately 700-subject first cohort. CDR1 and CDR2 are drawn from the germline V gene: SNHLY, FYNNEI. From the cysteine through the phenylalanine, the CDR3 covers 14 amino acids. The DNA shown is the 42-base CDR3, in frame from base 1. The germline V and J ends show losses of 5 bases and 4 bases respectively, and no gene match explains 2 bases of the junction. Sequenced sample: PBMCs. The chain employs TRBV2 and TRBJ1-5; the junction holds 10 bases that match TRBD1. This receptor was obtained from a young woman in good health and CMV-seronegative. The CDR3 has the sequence CASSRDRGNQPQHF. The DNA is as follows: TGTGCCAGCAGTCGGGACAGGGGAAATCAGCCCCAGCATTTT. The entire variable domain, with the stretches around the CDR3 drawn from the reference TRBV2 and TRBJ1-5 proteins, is EPEVTQTPSHQVTQMGQEVILRCVPISNHLYFYWYRQILGQKVEFLVSFYNNEISEKSEIFDDQFSVERPDGSNFTLKIRSTKLEDSAMYFCASSRDRGNQPQHFGDGTRLSIL.